This TCR beta chain comes out of a study of T cell responses to AZD1222 COVID-19 vaccine. Study summary: Whether given at about 4 or about 12 weeks, second doses were pooled.

TCRdb keeps only in-frame clones here, not all; method: immunoSEQ multiplex PCR. The sample lists 95,000 to 150,000 clones, around 90% seen once, with 4% to 4.5% in the top ten. About this clone itself: The target antigen is unknown.

General study points: The repertoires were collected only after the peak T cell response. A mostly white British donor set with more females was recruited, and clonal diversity was possibly underestimated.

Here the sequenced sample was peripheral blood, taken on day 0 of AZD1222 vaccination. This receptor was taken from an adult in good health.

For the CDR3, the DNA is TGTGCCAGTAGTATAGGGACAGGGCTCTACGAGCAGTACTTC. The encoded protein is CASSIGTGLYEQYF. The chain employs TRBV19 and TRBJ2-7; 8 nucleotides match TRBD1. Germline loops: CDR1 LNHDA, CDR2 SQIVND (reference sequence). J lost 3 bases, V lost 1 base, and 2 bases had no gene match. CDR3 length equals 14 residues.